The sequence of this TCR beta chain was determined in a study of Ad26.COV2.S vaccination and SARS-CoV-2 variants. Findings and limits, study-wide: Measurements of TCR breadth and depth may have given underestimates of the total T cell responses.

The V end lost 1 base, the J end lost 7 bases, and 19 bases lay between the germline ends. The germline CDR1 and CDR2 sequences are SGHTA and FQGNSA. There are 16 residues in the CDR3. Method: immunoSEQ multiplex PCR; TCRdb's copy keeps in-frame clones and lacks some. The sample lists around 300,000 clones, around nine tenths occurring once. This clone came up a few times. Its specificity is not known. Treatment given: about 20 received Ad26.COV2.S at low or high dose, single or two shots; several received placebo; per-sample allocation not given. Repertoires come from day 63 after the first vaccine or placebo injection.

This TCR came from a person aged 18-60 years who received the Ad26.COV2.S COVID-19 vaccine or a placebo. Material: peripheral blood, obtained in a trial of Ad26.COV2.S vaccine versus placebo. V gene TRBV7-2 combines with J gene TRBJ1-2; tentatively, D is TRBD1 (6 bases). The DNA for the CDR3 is TGTGCCAGCAGCTTAGAATATGGGGGGGCGCCGCGTGGCTACACCTTC. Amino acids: CASSLEYGGAPRGYTF.